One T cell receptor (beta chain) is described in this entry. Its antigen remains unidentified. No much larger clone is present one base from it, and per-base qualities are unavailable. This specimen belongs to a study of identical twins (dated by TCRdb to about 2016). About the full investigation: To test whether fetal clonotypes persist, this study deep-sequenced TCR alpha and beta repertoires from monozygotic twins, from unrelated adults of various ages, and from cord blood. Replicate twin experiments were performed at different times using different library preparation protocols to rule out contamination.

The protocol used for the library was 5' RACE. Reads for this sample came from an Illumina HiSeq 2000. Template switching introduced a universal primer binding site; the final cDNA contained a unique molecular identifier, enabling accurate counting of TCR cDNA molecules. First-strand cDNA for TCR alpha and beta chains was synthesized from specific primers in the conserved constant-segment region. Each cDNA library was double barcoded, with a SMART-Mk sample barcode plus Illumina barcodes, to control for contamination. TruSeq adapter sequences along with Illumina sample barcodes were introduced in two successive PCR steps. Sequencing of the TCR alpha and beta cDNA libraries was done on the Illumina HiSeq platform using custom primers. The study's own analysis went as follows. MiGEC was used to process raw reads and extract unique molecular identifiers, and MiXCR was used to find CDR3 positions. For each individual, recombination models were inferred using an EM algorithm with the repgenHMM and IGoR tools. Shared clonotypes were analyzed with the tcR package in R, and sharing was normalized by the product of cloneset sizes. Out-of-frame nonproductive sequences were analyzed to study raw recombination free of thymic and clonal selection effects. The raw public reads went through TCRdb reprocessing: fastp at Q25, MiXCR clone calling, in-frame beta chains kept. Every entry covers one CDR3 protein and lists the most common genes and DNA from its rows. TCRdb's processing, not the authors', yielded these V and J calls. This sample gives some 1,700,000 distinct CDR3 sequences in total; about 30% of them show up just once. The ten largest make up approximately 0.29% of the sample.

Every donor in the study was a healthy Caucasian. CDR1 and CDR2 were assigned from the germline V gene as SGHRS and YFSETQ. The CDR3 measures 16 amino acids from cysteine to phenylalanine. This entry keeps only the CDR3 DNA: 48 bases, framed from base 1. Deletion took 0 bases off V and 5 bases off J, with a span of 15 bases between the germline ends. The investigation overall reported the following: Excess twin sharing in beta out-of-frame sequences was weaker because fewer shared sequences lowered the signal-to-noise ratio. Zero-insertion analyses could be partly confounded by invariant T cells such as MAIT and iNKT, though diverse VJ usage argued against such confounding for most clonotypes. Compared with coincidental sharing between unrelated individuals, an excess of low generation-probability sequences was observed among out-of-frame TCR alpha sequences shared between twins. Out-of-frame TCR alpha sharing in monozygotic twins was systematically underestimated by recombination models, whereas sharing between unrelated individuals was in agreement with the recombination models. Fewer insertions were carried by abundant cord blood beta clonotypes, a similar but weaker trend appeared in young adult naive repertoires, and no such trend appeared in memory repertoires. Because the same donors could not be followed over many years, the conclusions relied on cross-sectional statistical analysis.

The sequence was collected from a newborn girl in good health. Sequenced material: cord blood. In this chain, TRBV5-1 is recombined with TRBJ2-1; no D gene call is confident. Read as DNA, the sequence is TGCGCCAGCAGCTTGGCCGGAGCCCCAGGAAACAATGAGCAGTTCTTC. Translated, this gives CASSLAGAPGNNEQFF.